This TCR beta chain stems from a study of blood T cell repertoires in COVID-19 (dated by TCRdb to 2020 to 2022). As for the study more broadly: Collaborator samples came from the United States, Italy and Spain and covered acute and convalescent phases of COVID-19. HLA class I and class II types, where available, came from metadata supplied by the sample provider rather than from assay-based typing. Samples were obtained from the ongoing ImmuneRACE study (first 160 participants) and from over 1,000 subjects provided by 6 global collaborators. The dataset comprised deeply sampled blood TCRbeta repertoires from subjects exposed to, actively infected with, or recovered from COVID-19. The prospective study material was composed of cDNA or gDNA derived from T cells, B-cell-depleted T cells, or PBMCs. Nearly every sample came with metadata listing a de-identified subject ID, COVID-19 status, age in years and sex. The repertoires were made available in a free public database intended to serve as a resource for research on the immune response to SARS-CoV-2. General conclusions and limits of the study: How much clinical and demographic metadata was included differed by source and by participant, and the metadata was provided uncurated.

TCRbeta CDR3 regions were amplified from genomic DNA by means of the immunoSEQ Assay, a bias-controlled multiplex PCR. Per the source publication's procedure: The number of nucleated cells in each sample was estimated by amplification of reference gene primers within the assay. To quantify the absolute abundance of each unique TCRbeta CDR3 rearrangement, sequence reads were collapsed and filtered. For each sample, productive Simpson clonality was calculated by taking the square root of Simpson's diversity index across productive rearrangements. In TCRdb, the immuneACCESS table is reduced to in-frame sequences with V and J assigned. These tables do not hold every clone; where another copy was compared, an unresolved V gene accounts for under half, and the others remain unexplained. For V, J and clone size, that table is used; D and trimming come from the DNA. For this sample the table gives a few hundred thousand clones, of which more than 85% were detected only once. The top ten hold less than 4.5% of the sample.

There are 14 amino acids in the CDR3, from cysteine to phenylalanine inclusive. The only DNA kept is the CDR3, 42 bases in frame from the first base. CDR1 SGHDN and CDR2 FVKESK were looked up in the germline V gene. Unmatched junction bases come to 1, with V trimmed by 4 bases and J by 4 bases. About this clone itself: The clone's antigen remains unknown. There are no base qualities to consult, and no much larger clone falls within one base.

The collaborating institutions used their own protocols to collect whole blood in K2EDTA tubes. For TCRbeta analysis, collaborators shipped samples in one of three forms: frozen whole blood, isolated PBMCs, or DNA extracted from either of those sample types. This TCR derives from a man younger than 35 with active or convalescent COVID-19. This chain is built from TRBV14 and TRBJ2-3; 11 bases in between match TRBD2. Input material: peripheral blood. Read as DNA, the sequence is TGTGCCAGCAGCCTGACTAGCGGGGCAGATACGCAGTATTTT. Its protein is CASSLTSGADTQYF.